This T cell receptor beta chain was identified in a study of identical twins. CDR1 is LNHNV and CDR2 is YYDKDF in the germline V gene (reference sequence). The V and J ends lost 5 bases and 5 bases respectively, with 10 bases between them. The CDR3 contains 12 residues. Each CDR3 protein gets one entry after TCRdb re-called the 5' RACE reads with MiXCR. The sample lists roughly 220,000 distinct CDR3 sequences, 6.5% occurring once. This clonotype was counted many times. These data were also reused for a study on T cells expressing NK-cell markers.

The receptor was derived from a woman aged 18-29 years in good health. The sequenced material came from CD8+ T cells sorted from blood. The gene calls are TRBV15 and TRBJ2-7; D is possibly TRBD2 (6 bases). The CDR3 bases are TGTGCCACCAGCGGGGGGTCCCACGAGCAGTACTTC. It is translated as CATSGGSHEQYF. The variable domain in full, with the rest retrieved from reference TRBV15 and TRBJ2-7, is DAMVIQNPRYQVTQFGKPVTLSCSQTLNHNVMYWYQQKSSQAPKLLFHYYDKDFNNEADTPDNFQSRRPNTSFCFLDIRSPGLGDTAMYLCATSGGSHEQYFGPGTRLTVT.